These T cell receptor beta chains were read from a single sample in a study of T cells in Graves' hyperthyroidism and ophthalmopathy. TCRdb recomputed calls from the multiplex PCR reads with MiXCR, one row per CDR3 protein. The data show around 400,000 distinct CDR3 sequences, with 15% to 18% seen just once and around a quarter held by the top ten. Specimen: blood. Receptors were obtained from a young woman with Graves' hyperthyroidism that later progressed to Graves' ophthalmopathy. The CDR3 runs from the conserved cysteine through the conserved F or W. The order of the fields is J gene, clone size, D gene, V gene, CDR3 protein, CDR3 DNA. A D gene is named only where the DNA matches it firmly. Rows give clone size only sometimes, using once, few, many, or a class for an expanded clone.

TRBJ1-4 many . TRBV30 CAWSAPHEEKLFF TGTGCCTGGAGTGCTCCACACGAAGAAAAACTGTTTTTT
TRBJ1-6 . . TRBV11-2 CASSLGQEGSYNSPLHF TGTGCCAGCAGCTTAGGACAGGAGGGTTCCTATAATTCACCCCTCCACTTT
TRBJ2-7 many . TRBV18 CASSPVPGLYEQYF TGTGCCAGCTCACCAGTACCAGGGCTCTACGAGCAGTACTTC
TRBJ1-2 many . TRBV11-2 CASSLGVNYGYTF TGTGCCAGCAGCTTAGGGGTCAACTATGGCTACACCTTC
TRBJ2-2 many . TRBV20-1 CSALEGSITGELFF TGCAGTGCCCTTGAAGGCAGCATCACCGGGGAGCTGTTTTTT
TRBJ2-5 many TRBD2 TRBV20-1 CMGGYQETQYF TGCATGGGGGGGTACCAAGAGACCCAGTACTTC
TRBJ2-1 few . TRBV20-1 CSASGPYGHNEQFF TGCAGTGCTAGTGGACCGTACGGGCACAATGAGCAGTTCTTC
TRBJ1-1 many . TRBV2 CASSDGGPMNTEAFF TGTGCCAGCAGTGATGGGGGGCCTATGAACACTGAAGCTTTCTTT
TRBJ2-7 many TRBD1 TRBV29-1 CSVLSVTGAGEQYF TGCAGCGTCTTGTCGGTCACAGGGGCGGGCGAGCAGTACTTC
TRBJ1-1 few . TRBV7-4 CASSPHLRGSANTEAFF TGTGCCAGCAGCCCCCACCTACGAGGGTCCGCGAACACTGAAGCTTTCTTT
TRBJ2-4 many TRBD2 TRBV2 CASCGTSDLGAKNIQYF TGTGCCAGCTGCGGGACTAGCGATCTAGGGGCCAAAAACATTCAGTACTTC
TRBJ2-7 . TRBD2 TRBV5-1 CASKERDSSYEQYF TGCGCCAGCAAAGAGCGGGACTCCTCCTACGAGCAGTACTTC
TRBJ2-3 . TRBD1 TRBV19 CASSVPGQGRDTQYF TGTGCCAGTAGTGTCCCGGGACAGGGAAGAGATACGCAGTATTTT
TRBJ1-2 . TRBD1 TRBV7-9 CASSFPGQEWTF TGTGCCAGCAGCTTTCCAGGACAGGAGTGGACCTTC
TRBJ1-1 . . TRBV7-8 CASSTRRRGRSLDTEAFF TGTGCCAGCAGCACCCGCAGGAGGGGGAGGTCTTTGGACACTGAAGCTTTCTTT
TRBJ2-1 many . TRBV7-9 CASSLGYQANEQFF TGTGCCAGCAGCTTGGGTTATCAAGCTAATGAGCAGTTCTTC
TRBJ2-5 few . TRBV19 CASSGDSASETQYF TGTGCCAGTAGTGGTGACAGCGCCTCAGAGACCCAGTACTTC
TRBJ2-1 many TRBD2 TRBV12-3/TRBV12-4 CASSPGLAGAYNEQFF TGTGCCAGCAGTCCCGGACTAGCGGGAGCCTACAATGAGCAGTTCTTC
TRBJ2-1 . TRBD2 TRBV12-3/TRBV12-4 CASWAGGPYNEQFF TGTGCCAGCTGGGCGGGAGGGCCTTACAATGAGCAGTTCTTC
TRBJ2-3 . TRBD1 TRBV13 CASSLGGTGQGPDTQYF TGTGCCAGCAGCTTAGGGGGGACGGGACAGGGTCCAGATACGCAGTATTTT
TRBJ2-2 . TRBD2 TRBV2 CASSAGLAGGNGELFF TGTGCCAGCAGTGCGGGACTAGCGGGAGGTAACGGGGAGCTGTTTTTT
TRBJ2-5 . . TRBV7-2 CASSSSPSGTSGTQYF TGTGCCAGCAGCTCCTCCCCAAGTGGGACATCTGGGACCCAGTACTTC
TRBJ2-3 many . TRBV7-2 CASSPRGTLPTDTQYF TGTGCCAGCAGCCCTCGGGGGACTCTTCCCACAGATACGCAGTATTTT
TRBJ1-2 few . TRBV6-1 CASSQESSGYTF TGTGCCAGCAGCCAAGAATCTAGTGGCTACACCTTC
TRBJ1-1 many . TRBV18 CASSETGIEAFF TGTGCCAGCTCAGAAACAGGAATTGAAGCTTTCTTT
TRBJ2-1 many . TRBV27 CASSLGLGANEQFF TGTGCCAGCAGTTTAGGTCTAGGGGCGAATGAGCAGTTCTTC
TRBJ2-7 many TRBD1 TRBV18 CASSPSTGAYEQYF TGTGCCAGCTCACCATCGACAGGGGCCTACGAGCAGTACTTC
TRBJ2-1 many . TRBV29-1 CSVVSLAPYNEQFF TGCAGCGTTGTCTCTCTAGCCCCCTACAATGAGCAGTTCTTC
TRBJ2-1 once . TRBV25-1 CASSEYLHNEQFF TGTGCCAGCAGTGAATATTTGCATAATGAGCAGTTCTTC
TRBJ2-7 many . TRBV14 CASSQGRSSYEQYF TGTGCCAGCAGCCAGGGTAGGAGCTCCTACGAGCAGTACTTC
TRBJ1-2 few TRBD1 TRBV29-1 CSVGAGTGLYYGYTF TGCAGCGTTGGGGCCGGGACAGGTCTATACTATGGCTACACCTTC
TRBJ2-1 many . TRBV20-1 CSARVASSYNEQFF TGCAGTGCTAGAGTTGCTAGCAGCTACAATGAGCAGTTCTTC
TRBJ2-5 . . TRBV4-1 CASSHDGGRLETQYF TGCGCCAGCAGCCACGACGGGGGGCGCTTGGAGACCCAGTACTTC
TRBJ1-4 few . TRBV25-1 CATTGKRGDNEKLFF TGTGCCACCACGGGCAAGCGCGGGGATAATGAAAAACTGTTTTTT
TRBJ1-1 many . TRBV7-9 CASSLEVGKTVNTEAFF TGTGCCAGCAGCTTAGAAGTAGGGAAAACGGTCAACACTGAAGCTTTCTTT
TRBJ2-5 few TRBD2 TRBV5-1 CASSPGTSGNYPRETQYF TGCGCCAGCAGCCCCGGGACTAGCGGAAACTATCCCCGGGAGACCCAGTACTTC
TRBJ2-2 . TRBD2 TRBV4-2 CASSQGVAGVPGELFF TGTGCCAGCAGCCAAGGAGTAGCGGGAGTTCCCGGGGAGCTGTTTTTT
TRBJ1-2 many . TRBV5-6 CASSSGVNYGYTF TGTGCCAGCAGCTCCGGGGTAAACTATGGCTACACCTTC
TRBJ2-7 many TRBD2 TRBV6-1 CASLPSSGRSHEQYF TGTGCCTCCCTGCCCTCTAGCGGGAGATCCCACGAGCAGTACTTC
TRBJ2-7 few TRBD1 TRBV5-5 CASSLDRGRLYYEQYF TGTGCCAGCAGCTTGGACAGGGGGCGCCTTTACTACGAGCAGTACTTC
TRBJ1-2 many . TRBV6-1 CASSEASQYGYTF TGTGCCAGCAGTGAAGCCTCACAGTATGGCTACACCTTC
TRBJ2-7 . TRBD2 TRBV28 CASSSSSGRASSYEQYF TGTGCCAGCAGTTCCTCTAGCGGGAGGGCGAGCTCCTACGAGCAGTACTTC
TRBJ2-1 many . TRBV3-1 CASSQDPQGRQFF TGTGCCAGCAGCCAAGATCCCCAGGGACGGCAGTTCTTC
TRBJ2-1 . TRBD2 TRBV4-3 CASSQEGAGAGAINEQFF TGCGCCAGCAGCCAAGAGGGGGCCGGAGCGGGAGCGATCAATGAGCAGTTCTTC
TRBJ1-4 many . TRBV3-1 CASSQSPGPIEKLFF TGTGCCAGCAGCCAGTCCCCGGGACCGATTGAAAAACTGTTTTTT